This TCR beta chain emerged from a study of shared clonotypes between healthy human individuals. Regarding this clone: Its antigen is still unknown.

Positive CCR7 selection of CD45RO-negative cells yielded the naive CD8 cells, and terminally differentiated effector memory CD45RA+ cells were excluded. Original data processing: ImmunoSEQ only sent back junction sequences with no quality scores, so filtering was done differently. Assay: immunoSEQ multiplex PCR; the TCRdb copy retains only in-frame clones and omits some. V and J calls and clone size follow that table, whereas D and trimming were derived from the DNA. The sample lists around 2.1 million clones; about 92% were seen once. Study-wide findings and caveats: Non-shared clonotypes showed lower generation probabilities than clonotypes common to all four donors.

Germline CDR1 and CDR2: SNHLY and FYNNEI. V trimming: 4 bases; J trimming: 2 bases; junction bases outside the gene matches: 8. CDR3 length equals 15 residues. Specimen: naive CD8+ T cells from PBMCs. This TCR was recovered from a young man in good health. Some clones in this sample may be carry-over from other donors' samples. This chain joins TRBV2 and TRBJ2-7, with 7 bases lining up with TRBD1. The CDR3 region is CASSGDDREPYEQYF. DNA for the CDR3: TGTGCCAGCAGTGGTGATGACAGGGAACCCTACGAGCAGTACTTC.